This T cell receptor (beta chain) comes out of a study of cytomegalovirus exposure and HLA in healthy donors. Overall study results and limits: Reported findings show TCR beta sequences accurately forecast HLA-A and HLA-B alleles in most subjects.

As to this clone: Its antigen is undetermined.

PCR involved 60 Vbeta and 13 Jbeta primers. This table comes from immunoSEQ multiplex PCR, and its TCRdb copy is limited to in-frame clones, with some not included. In the table there are 210,000 or so clones, more than 60% of which are singletons. The CDR3 runs 17 residues. Per the germline V gene, CDR1 is SGHDT and CDR2 is YYEEEE. The ends were cut back, 3 bases at V and 2 bases at J, with 18 bases in the middle. The specimen sequenced was PBMCs. The genes are TRBV5-6 and TRBJ1-3; unclear D gene. This clonotype originated in a man aged 35-49 years in good health and CMV-seronegative. The chain's CDR3 is CASSWPGRRQTGNTIYF. CDR3 DNA sequence: TGTGCCAGCAGCTGGCCCGGCAGGAGGCAGACTGGAAACACCATATATTTT.